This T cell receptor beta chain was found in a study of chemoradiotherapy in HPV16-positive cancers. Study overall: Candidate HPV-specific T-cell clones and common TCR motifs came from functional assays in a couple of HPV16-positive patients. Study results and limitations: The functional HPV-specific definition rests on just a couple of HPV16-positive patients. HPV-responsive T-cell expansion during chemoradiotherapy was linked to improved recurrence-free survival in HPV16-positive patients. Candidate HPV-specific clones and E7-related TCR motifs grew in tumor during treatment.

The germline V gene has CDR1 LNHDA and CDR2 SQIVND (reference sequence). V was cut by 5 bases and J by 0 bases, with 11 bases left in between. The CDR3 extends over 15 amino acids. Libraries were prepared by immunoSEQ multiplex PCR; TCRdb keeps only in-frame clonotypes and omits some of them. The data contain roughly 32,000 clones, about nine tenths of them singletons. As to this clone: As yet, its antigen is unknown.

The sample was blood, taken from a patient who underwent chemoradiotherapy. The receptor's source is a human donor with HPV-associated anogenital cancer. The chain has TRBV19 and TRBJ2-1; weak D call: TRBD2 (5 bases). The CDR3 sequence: CASSYAGISYNEQFF. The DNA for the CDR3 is TGTGCCAGTAGTTATGCCGGGATCTCCTACAATGAGCAGTTCTTC.